Listed below are T cell receptor beta chains from one sample, sequenced in a study of T cell responses to AZD1222 COVID-19 vaccine. Sequenced by immunoSEQ multiplex PCR; TCRdb stores in-frame clones only, minus some. The table has 150,000 to 200,000 clones, around nine tenths seen once. The starting material was peripheral blood, obtained 28 days after the second dose of the MenACWY control vaccine. Source of these receptors: an adult who received the MenACWY meningococcal vaccine as a control. Both conserved end residues are part of each CDR3. D genes are given only for firm matches. Clone size is stated in some rows and not others, as once, few, many or a class when expanded.

TRBV5-1	NA	NA	TRBJ1-2	TGCGCCAGCAGTCCGTCAGGGTCACGCTATGGCTACACCTTC	CASSPSGSRYGYTF
TRBV18	NA	NA	TRBJ2-2	TGTGCCAGCTCGCACGAGACGGTGGTCGGGGAGCTGTTTTTT	CASSHETVVGELFF
TRBV3-1/TRBV3-2	NA	NA	TRBJ1-1	TGTGCCAGCAGCCTGACCCTGAACACTGAAGCTTTCTTT	CASSLTLNTEAFF
TRBV9	NA	NA	TRBJ2-5	TGTGCCAGCAGCCGTACCCCCCCGGAGACCCAGTACTTC	CASSRTPPETQYF
TRBV2	NA	TRBD2	TRBJ2-1	TGTGCCAGCTTACTAGCGGAGAATGAGCAGTTCTTC	CASLLAENEQFF
TRBV19	NA	NA	TRBJ1-2	TGTGCCAGTAAAGAGGTAGGGAACTATGGCTACACCTTC	CASKEVGNYGYTF
TRBV6-5	NA	NA	TRBJ1-2	TGTGCCAGCAGCTCAAGCTATGGCTACACCTTC	CASSSSYGYTF
TRBV11-3	NA	TRBD1	TRBJ1-1	TGTGCCAGCAGCGGACAGGGGGCACACACTGAAGCTTTCTTT	CASSGQGAHTEAFF
TRBV11-3	NA	NA	TRBJ2-5	TGTGCCAGCAGCTTTCCTCTAGGGGAGAAGACCCAGTACTTC	CASSFPLGEKTQYF
TRBV5-1	NA	NA	TRBJ1-4	TGCGCCAGCAGCTTGGGGGGGAGCGGATTGGAAAAACTGTTTTTT	CASSLGGSGLEKLFF
TRBV5-1	NA	NA	TRBJ1-1	TGCGCCAGCAGCGTCGACAGGAAAACCACTGAAGCTTTCTTT	CASSVDRKTTEAFF
TRBV10-3	NA	NA	TRBJ2-2	TGTGCCATCCCGGGACTTAACACCGGGGAGCTGTTTTTT	CAIPGLNTGELFF
TRBV28	NA	NA	TRBJ1-2	TGTGCCAGCAATCCCCGCCTGCCTGGCTACACCTTC	CASNPRLPGYTF
TRBV10-1	NA	TRBD1	TRBJ1-1	TGCGCCAGCAGTTTGGACAGGGGGGGGACTGAAGCTTTCTTT	CASSLDRGGTEAFF
TRBV5-1	NA	NA	TRBJ1-2	TGCGCCAGCAGCCCTTCCACCCCCGGGCAGCCGAAATGGGGCTACACCTTC	CASSPSTPGQPKWGYTF
TRBV3-1/TRBV3-2	NA	NA	TRBJ1-1	TGTGCCAGCAGCTCAATGGGGGGTAGCACTGAAGCTTTCTTT	CASSSMGGSTEAFF
TRBV9	NA	TRBD2	TRBJ2-7	TGTGCCAGCAGCCCCCTTAGCGGGCGATCCCCAACCGAGCAGTACTTC	CASSPLSGRSPTEQYF
TRBV4-1	NA	TRBD1	TRBJ1-2	TGCGCCAGCAGCCAAGAGGGACAGAACTATGGCTACACCTTC	CASSQEGQNYGYTF
TRBV15	NA	NA	TRBJ2-3	TGTGCCACCAGCAGAGTAGGCCGTGGCACAGATACGCAGTATTTT	CATSRVGRGTDTQYF
TRBV6-5	NA	TRBD2	TRBJ2-5	TGTGCCAGCAGTTACACCGGGACTAGCTTGCAGACCCAGTACTTC	CASSYTGTSLQTQYF
TRBV24-1	few	TRBD1	TRBJ2-2	TGTGCCACCAGTGGCTACTCCGGGACAGGTGGCACCGGGGAGCTGTTTTTT	CATSGYSGTGGTGELFF
TRBV5-1	NA	NA	TRBJ2-2	TGCGCCAGCAGCTTGGGGACAGCAAACACCGGGGAGCTGTTTTTT	CASSLGTANTGELFF
TRBV13	once	NA	TRBJ1-5	TGTGCCAGCAGCTTAGGCAGGGCCCCTTATAGCAATCAGCCCCAGCATTTT	CASSLGRAPYSNQPQHF
TRBV6-2/TRBV6-3	NA	NA	TRBJ2-2	TGTGCCAGCAGCACGAACACCGGGGAGCTGTTTTTT	CASSTNTGELFF
TRBV2	NA	TRBD2	TRBJ2-2	TGTGCCAGCAGTACGGGAGAGGCGGGAGGGGTCGGGGAGCTGTTTTTT	CASSTGEAGGVGELFF
TRBV5-6	NA	NA	TRBJ1-2	TGTGCCAGCAGCTTATCAGGGCCTGGGGGCTACACCTTC	CASSLSGPGGYTF
TRBV9	NA	NA	TRBJ1-1	TGTGCCAGCAGCGGGAGTGTAGGGTTTGGAGCTTTCTTT	CASSGSVGFGAFF
TRBV19	NA	TRBD1	TRBJ2-1	TGTGCCAGTAGTAAGGGACAGAACAATGAGCAGTTCTTC	CASSKGQNNEQFF
TRBV7-9	NA	NA	TRBJ1-5	TGTGCCAGCAGCCGGGACGGAGAGAATCAGCCCCAGCATTTT	CASSRDGENQPQHF
TRBV30	NA	NA	TRBJ2-7	TGTGCCTGGAGTGAGAGCTACGAGCAGTACTTC	CAWSESYEQYF